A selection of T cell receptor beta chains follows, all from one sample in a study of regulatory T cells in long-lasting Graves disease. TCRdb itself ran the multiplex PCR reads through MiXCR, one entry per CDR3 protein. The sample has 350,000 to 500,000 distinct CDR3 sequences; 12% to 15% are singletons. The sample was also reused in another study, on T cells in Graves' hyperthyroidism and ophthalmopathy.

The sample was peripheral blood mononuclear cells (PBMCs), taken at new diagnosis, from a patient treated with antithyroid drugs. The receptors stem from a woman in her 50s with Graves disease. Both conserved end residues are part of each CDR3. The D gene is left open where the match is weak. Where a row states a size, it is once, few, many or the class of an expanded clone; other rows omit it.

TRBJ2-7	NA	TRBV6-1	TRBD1	TGTGCCAGCAGCTCGGGACAGGACGGCCACCCCTACGAGCAGTACTTC	CASSSGQDGHPYEQYF
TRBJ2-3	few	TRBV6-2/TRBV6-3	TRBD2	TGTGCCAGCAGTCAACGGGAAACGTGGACTAGCGGGGCCGAGACAGATACGCAGTATTTT	CASSQRETWTSGAETDTQYF
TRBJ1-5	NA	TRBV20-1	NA	TGCAGTGCTAGAGACCAGGACAGTCATTACAATCAGCCCCAGCATTTT	CSARDQDSHYNQPQHF
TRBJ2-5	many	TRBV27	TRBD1	TGTGCCAGCAGTTTCGGGACAGGCCAAGAGACCCAGTACTTC	CASSFGTGQETQYF
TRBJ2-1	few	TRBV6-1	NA	TGTGCCAGCACTCGAGGCGTGGGGATCCATGAGCAGTTCTTC	CASTRGVGIHEQFF
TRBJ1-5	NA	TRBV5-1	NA	TGCGCCAGCAGCTTGGTACAGGGAGCCCTTAACAATCAGCCCCAGCATTTT	CASSLVQGALNNQPQHF
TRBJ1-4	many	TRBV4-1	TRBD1	TGCGCCAGCAGCCCCAGGGGGCTCTACGATGAAAAACTGTTTTTT	CASSPRGLYDEKLFF
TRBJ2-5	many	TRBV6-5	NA	TGTGCCAGCAGTTACCTGACCACGGGGGAGACCCAGTACTTC	CASSYLTTGETQYF
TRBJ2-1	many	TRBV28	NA	TGTGCCAGCAGTTTACCCCCTGAACCGGGACTTAAGCCTCCTAATGAGCAGTTCTTC	CASSLPPEPGLKPPNEQFF
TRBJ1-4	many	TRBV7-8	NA	TGTGCCAGCAGCTCTACGGGGATTGAAAAACTGTTTTTT	CASSSTGIEKLFF
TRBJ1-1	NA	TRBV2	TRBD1	TGTGCCAGCAGTAAGGGACAGCTGAACACTGAAGCTTTCTTT	CASSKGQLNTEAFF
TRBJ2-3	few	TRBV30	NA	TGTGCCTGGAGTAATGGCGCTAGCACAGATACGCAGTATTTT	CAWSNGASTDTQYF
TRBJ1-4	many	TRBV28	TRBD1	TGTGCCAGCAGTTATGGGACAGGCCGTAATGAAAAACTGTTTTTT	CASSYGTGRNEKLFF
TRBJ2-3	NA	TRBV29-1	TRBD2	TGCAGCGTCAAAGGACTAGCGGGAGCGGGAGATACGCAGTATTTT	CSVKGLAGAGDTQYF
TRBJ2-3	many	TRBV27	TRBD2	TGTGCCAGCAGTTTAGGTGTGGGAGGGAACTTCCAGTATTTT	CASSLGVGGNFQYF
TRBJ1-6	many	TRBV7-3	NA	TGTGCCAGCAGCTTATCGGCAGGGCCAAATTCACCCCTCCACTTT	CASSLSAGPNSPLHF
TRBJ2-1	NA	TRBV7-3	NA	TGTGCCAGCAGCTCCCCAACCAGTAAGGGGTACAATGAGCAGTTCTTC	CASSSPTSKGYNEQFF
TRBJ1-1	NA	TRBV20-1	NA	TGCAGTGCTAGGCCCCCGGGGGCGTCACGGGCTGCTTTCTTT	CSARPPGASRAAFF
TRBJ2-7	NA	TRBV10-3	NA	TGTGCCACTGCTTCCACCGGGACAACAAGCCACGAGCAGTACTTC	CATASTGTTSHEQYF
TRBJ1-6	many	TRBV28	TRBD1	TGTGCCAGCAGCTCCGGGACAGGGCCTTCACCCCTCCACTTT	CASSSGTGPSPLHF
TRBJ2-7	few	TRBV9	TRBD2	TGTGCCAGCAGCCCGCGACTAGCGGGAGGGTACGAGCAGTACTTC	CASSPRLAGGYEQYF
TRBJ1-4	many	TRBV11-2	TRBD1	TGTGCCAGCAGCTTAGACGACAGGGCCCCCAATGAAAAACTGTTTTTT	CASSLDDRAPNEKLFF
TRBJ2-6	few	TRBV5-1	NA	TGCGCCAGCTCCGGAGGGCGGAACTCTGGGGCCAACGTCCTGACTTTC	CASSGGRNSGANVLTF
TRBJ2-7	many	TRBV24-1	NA	TGTGCCACCAGTGACGACACAGTATACGAGCAGTACTTC	CATSDDTVYEQYF
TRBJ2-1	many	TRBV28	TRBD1	TGTGCCAGCAGTCGACCGGGACAGGGGGCCTTTAATGAGCAGTTCTTC	CASSRPGQGAFNEQFF
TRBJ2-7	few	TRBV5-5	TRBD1	TGTGCCAGCAGCCCCGGGACAGCTTACTACGAGCAGTACTTC	CASSPGTAYYEQYF
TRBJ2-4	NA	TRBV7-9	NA	TGTGCCAGCAGCTTAGGACCCCGCACAGCCAAAAACATTCAGTACTTC	CASSLGPRTAKNIQYF
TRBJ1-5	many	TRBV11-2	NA	TGTGCCAGCAGCTTAGATGGGTCTCAGCCCCAGCATTTT	CASSLDGSQPQHF